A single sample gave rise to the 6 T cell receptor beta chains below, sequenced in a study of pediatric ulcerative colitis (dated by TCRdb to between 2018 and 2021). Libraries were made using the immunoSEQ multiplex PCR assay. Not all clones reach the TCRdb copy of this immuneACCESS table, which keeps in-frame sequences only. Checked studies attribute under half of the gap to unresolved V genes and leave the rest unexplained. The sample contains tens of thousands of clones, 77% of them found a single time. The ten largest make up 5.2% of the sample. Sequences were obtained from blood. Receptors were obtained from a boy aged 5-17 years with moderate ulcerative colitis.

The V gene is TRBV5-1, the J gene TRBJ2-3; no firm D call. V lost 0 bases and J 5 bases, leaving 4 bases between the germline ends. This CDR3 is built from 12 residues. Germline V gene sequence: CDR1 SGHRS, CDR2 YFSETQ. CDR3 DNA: TGCGCCAGCAGCTTGGCCGGAGATACGCAGTATTTT. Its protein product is CASSLAGDTQYF.

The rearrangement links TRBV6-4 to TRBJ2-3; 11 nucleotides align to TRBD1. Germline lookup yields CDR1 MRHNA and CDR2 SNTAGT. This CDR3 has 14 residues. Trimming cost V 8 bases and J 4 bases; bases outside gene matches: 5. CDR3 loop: CASSGTGGPDTQYF. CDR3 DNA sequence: TGTGCCAGCTCCGGGACAGGGGGGCCAGATACGCAGTATTTT.

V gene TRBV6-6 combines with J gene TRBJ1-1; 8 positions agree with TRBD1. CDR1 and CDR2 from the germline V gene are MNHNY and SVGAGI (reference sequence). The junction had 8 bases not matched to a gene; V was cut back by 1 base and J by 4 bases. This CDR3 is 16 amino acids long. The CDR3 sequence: CASSYLAGGAVTEAFF. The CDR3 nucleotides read TGTGCCAGCAGTTACTTGGCAGGGGGCGCGGTCACTGAAGCTTTCTTT.

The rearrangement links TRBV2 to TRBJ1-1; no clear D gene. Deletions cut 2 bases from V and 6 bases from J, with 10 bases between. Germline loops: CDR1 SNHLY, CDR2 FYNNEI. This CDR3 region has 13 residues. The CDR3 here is CASSEMATAEAFF. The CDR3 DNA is TGTGCCAGCAGTGAAATGGCCACGGCTGAAGCTTTCTTT.

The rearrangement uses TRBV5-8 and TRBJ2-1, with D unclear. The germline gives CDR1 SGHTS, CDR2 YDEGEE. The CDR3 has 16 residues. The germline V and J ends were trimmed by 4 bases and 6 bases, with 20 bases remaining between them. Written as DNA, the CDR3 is TGTGCCAGCAGCCAAATAGCCCAACGAAGCGCCAATGAGCAGTTCTTC. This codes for CASSQIAQRSANEQFF.

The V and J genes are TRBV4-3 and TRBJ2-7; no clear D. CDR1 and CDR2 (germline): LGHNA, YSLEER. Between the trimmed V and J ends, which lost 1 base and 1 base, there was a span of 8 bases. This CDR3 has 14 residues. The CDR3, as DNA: TGCGCCAGCAGCCAAGGGACCGTTTCCTACGAGCAGTACTTC. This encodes CASSQGTVSYEQYF.